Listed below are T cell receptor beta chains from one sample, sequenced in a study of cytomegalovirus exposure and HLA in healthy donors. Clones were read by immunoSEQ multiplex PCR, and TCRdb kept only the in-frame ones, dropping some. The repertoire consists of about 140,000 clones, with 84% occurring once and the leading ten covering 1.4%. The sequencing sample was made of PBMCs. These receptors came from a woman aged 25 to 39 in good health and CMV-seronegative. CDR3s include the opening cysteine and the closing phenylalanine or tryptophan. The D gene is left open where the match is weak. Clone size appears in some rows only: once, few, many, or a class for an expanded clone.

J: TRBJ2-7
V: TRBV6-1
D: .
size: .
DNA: TGTGCCAGCAGTGGTAACAGTGTCCCCTACGAGCAGTACTTC
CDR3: CASSGNSVPYEQYF

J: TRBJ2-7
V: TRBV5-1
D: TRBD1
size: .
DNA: TGCGCCAGCAGCCCAAGGACAGGGGGCGACGAGCAGTACTTC
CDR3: CASSPRTGGDEQYF

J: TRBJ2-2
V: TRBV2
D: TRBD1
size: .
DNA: TGTGCCAGCAGTCAACAGGGGGCTATGAACACCGGGGAGCTGTTTTTT
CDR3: CASSQQGAMNTGELFF

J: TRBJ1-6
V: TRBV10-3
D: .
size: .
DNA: TGTGCCATCAGTGCGGAACAGAATTCACCCCTCCACTTT
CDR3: CAISAEQNSPLHF

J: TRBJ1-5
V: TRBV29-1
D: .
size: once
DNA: TGCAGCGTTGTGTTAGGGGCATTGGGACAGCCCCAGCATTTT
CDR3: CSVVLGALGQPQHF

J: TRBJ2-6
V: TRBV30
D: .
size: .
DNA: TGTGCCTGCCGGGACTCTGGGGCCAACGTCCTGACTTTC
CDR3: CACRDSGANVLTF

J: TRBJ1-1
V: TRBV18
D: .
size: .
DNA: TGTGCCAGCTCAACCACCGGGGGAGACACTGAAGCTTTCTTT
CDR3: CASSTTGGDTEAFF

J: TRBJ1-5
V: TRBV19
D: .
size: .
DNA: TGTGCCAGTAACAGGGTACACGATAGCAATCAGCCCCAGCATTTT
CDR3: CASNRVHDSNQPQHF

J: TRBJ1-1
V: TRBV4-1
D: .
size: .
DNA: TGCGCCAGCAGCCAAGTGGGTGTATCGGGGATTCCTGAAGCTTTCTTT
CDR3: CASSQVGVSGIPEAFF

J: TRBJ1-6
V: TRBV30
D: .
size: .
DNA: TGTGCCTGGAGCTTTTTGACAAGTAATTCACCCCTCCACTTT
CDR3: CAWSFLTSNSPLHF

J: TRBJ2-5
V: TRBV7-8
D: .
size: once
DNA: TGTGCCAGCAGCCGACCCGACAGGTTAGAGACCCAGTACTTC
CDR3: CASSRPDRLETQYF

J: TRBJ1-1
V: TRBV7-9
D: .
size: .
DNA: TGTGCCAGCAGCTTAATGACGGGCACTGAAGCTTTCTTT
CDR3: CASSLMTGTEAFF

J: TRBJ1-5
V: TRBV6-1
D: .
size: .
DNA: TGTGCCAGCAGTAGGGGGGGGCAGCCCCAGCATTTT
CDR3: CASSRGGQPQHF

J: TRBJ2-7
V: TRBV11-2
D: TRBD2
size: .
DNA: TGTGCCAGCAGCTTGAGCGGGGACTACGAGCAGTACTTC
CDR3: CASSLSGDYEQYF

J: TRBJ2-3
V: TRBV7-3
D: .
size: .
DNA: TGTGCCAGCAGTACACCCCCAGGGGATACGCAGTATTTT
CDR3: CASSTPPGDTQYF

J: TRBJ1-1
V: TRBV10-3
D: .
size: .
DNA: TGTGCCATCAGTGAACGAGGGGGGAACACTGAAGCTTTCTTT
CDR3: CAISERGGNTEAFF

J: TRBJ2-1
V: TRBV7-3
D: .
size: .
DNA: TGTGCCAGCAGCTTACGGGGGGCTTGGAATGAGCAGTTCTTC
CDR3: CASSLRGAWNEQFF

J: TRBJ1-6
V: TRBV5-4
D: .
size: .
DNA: TGTGCCAGCAGCCGGAAACAGGGTTTGCATTCACCCCTCCACTTT
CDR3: CASSRKQGLHSPLHF

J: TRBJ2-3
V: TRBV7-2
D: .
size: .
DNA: TGTGCCAGCAGCTTATCTAGCGGCACAGATACGCAGTATTTT
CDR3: CASSLSSGTDTQYF

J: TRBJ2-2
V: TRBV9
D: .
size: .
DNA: TGTGCCAGCAGCCTCAGAGGAGGAGGGAACACCGGGGAGCTGTTTTTT
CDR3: CASSLRGGGNTGELFF

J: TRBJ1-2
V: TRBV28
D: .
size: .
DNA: TGTGCCAGCAGTTTGTCAGGATCTGTCAGTGGCTACACCTTC
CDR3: CASSLSGSVSGYTF

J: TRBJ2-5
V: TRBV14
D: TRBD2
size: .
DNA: TGTGCCAGCAGCCCCCTTTTTGGAGCGGGGGGGCTGGAGACCCAGTACTTC
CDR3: CASSPLFGAGGLETQYF

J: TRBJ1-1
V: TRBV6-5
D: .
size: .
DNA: TGTGCCAGCAGTACTACAGGGAGCACTGAAGCTTTCTTT
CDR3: CASSTTGSTEAFF

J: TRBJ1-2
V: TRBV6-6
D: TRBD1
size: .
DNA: TGTGCCAGCAGTCCGGGGACAGTAGTTTATGGCTACACCTTC
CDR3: CASSPGTVVYGYTF

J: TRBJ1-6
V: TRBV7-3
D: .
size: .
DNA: TGTGCCAGCAGCCTGACAGGTTTTAATTCACCCCTCCACTTT
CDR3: CASSLTGFNSPLHF

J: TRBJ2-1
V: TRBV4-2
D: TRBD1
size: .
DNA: TGTGCCAGCAGCACCCGAGGGACAGGGCTGGATGAGCAGTTCTTC
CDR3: CASSTRGTGLDEQFF